This T cell receptor (beta chain) was sequenced for a study of CD8+ T cells in alopecia areata. Study-wide results and limits: The link between baseline CD8+ expansion and response remains uncertain with one nonresponder.

RNA extraction and reverse transcription yielded cDNA as sequencing template. Measured with immunoSEQ multiplex PCR; TCRdb has only the in-frame clones, and not every one. Among about 200,000 clones listed, 60% to 70% were seen once. The treatment denotes: oral pan-JAK inhibitor, 5-10 mg twice daily. On this clone itself: Its antigen is still unknown.

The germline gives CDR1 GTSNPN, CDR2 SVGIG (reference sequence). The CDR3 is made up of 12 amino acids. Trimming took 5 bases from V and 4 from J, leaving 11 bases between them. Sequences were derived from CD4+ T cells sorted from blood, sampled at week 4, from a patient treated with tofacitinib. The receptor's source is a human donor with alopecia areata. The chain carries TRBV30 and TRBJ1-2; D gene ambiguous. CDR3 in DNA: TGTGCCTGGTTCTCGGGCACCTATGGCTACACCTTC. It is translated as CAWFSGTYGYTF.